This T cell receptor (beta chain) was captured by sequencing in a study of cytomegalovirus exposure and HLA in healthy donors. Study results and caveats: Accurate predictions that matched the HLA-A and HLA-B alleles of most subjects were reportedly made from TCR beta sequences. Several of the most significant clusters appeared linked to common viral pathogens, based on a later analysis. Cytomegalovirus-associated status was assigned to more than 150 TCR beta chains.

On this clone itself: What it binds is unknown.

Germline V gene data show CDR1 as SNHLY and CDR2 as FYNNEI. The CDR3 loop spans 15 amino acids. V lost 6 bases to trimming and J lost 2 bases; unmatched junction nucleotides: 6. The study ran its PCR with 60 Vbeta and 13 Jbeta primers. The repertoire was sequenced with immunoSEQ multiplex PCR; TCRdb's copy has only in-frame clones and lacks some. Here the sample spans roughly 96,000 clones, approximately 72% being singletons. The sequencing sample was made of PBMCs. V gene TRBV2 combines with J gene TRBJ2-5; 10 bases are shared with TRBD2. The TCR originated in a woman in her seventies in good health and CMV-seropositive. The CDR3 DNA reads TGTGCCAGCAGGCGACTAGCGGGCATACAAGAGACCCAGTACTTC. Translated, it gives CASRRLAGIQETQYF. The full variable domain, rest sourced from reference TRBV2 and TRBJ2-5, is EPEVTQTPSHQVTQMGQEVILRCVPISNHLYFYWYRQILGQKVEFLVSFYNNEISEKSEIFDDQFSVERPDGSNFTLKIRSTKLEDSAMYFCASRRLAGIQETQYFGPGTRLLVL.